This passage covers 13 T cell receptor beta chains from one sample sequenced in a study of T cell responses to AZD1222 COVID-19 vaccine. The assay was immunoSEQ multiplex PCR, and TCRdb's table has in-frame clones only and misses some. The sample records about 110,000 clones, around 90% being singletons. This material consisted of peripheral blood, taken 28 days after the second AZD1222 dose. The receptors originated from an adult who received the AZD1222 COVID-19 vaccine.

This chain joins TRBV30 and TRBJ2-4; D is perhaps TRBD2 (6 bases). There are 13 residues in the CDR3. CDR1 is GTSNPN, CDR2 SVGIG, per germline (reference sequence). Deletions cut 7 bases from V and 12 bases from J, with 22 bases between. In nucleotides, the CDR3 is TGTGCCTACTCCCCGGGACTTTTAAAAGCTCAGTACTTC. Its protein is CAYSPGLLKAQYF.

This clone was picked up one time. The rearrangement links TRBV14 to TRBJ2-5, with D possibly being TRBD2 (6 bases). CDR3 length: 16 residues. V gave up 3 bases and J gave up 7 bases, with 21 bases separating them. Germline lookup yields CDR1 SGHDN and CDR2 FVKESK. In nucleotides, the CDR3 is TGTGCCAGCAGCCACCTACCCGGGACGGGAGCTCGGACCCAGTACTTC. Translating gives CASSHLPGTGARTQYF. The variable domain in full, with the rest retrieved from reference TRBV14 and TRBJ2-5, is EAGVTQFPSHSVIEKGQTVTLRCDPISGHDNLYWYRRVMGKEIKFLLHFVKESKQDESGMPNNRFLAERTGGTYSTLKVQPAELEDSGVYFCASSHLPGTGARTQYFGPGTRLLVL.

The chain joins TRBV5-5 to TRBJ1-6; 10 bases are a match to TRBD1. The CDR3 has 17 amino acids. J lost 4 bases, V lost 4 bases, and 8 bases had no gene match. Germline CDR1 and CDR2: SGHKS and YYEKEE (reference sequence). CDR3 protein: CASSPGQGTHYNSPLHF. For the CDR3, the DNA is TGTGCCAGCAGCCCGGGACAGGGGACACATTATAATTCACCCCTCCACTTT.

Notes on this clone: Other DNA sequences in the same sample also yield this CDR3. This sequence joins TRBV6-2 or TRBV6-3 and TRBJ2-7; 7 nucleotides agree with TRBD2. Per the germline V gene, CDR1 is MNHEY and CDR2 is SVGEGT. Trimming removed 4 bases from V and 0 bases from J; junction bases left unmatched: 3. CDR3 length: 14 amino acids. The CDR3 DNA is TGTGCCAGCAGTTTCGGGACTAACTCCTACGAGCAGTACTTC. Translating gives CASSFGTNSYEQYF.

The genes are TRBV18 and TRBJ2-7, with D hard to call. From germline, CDR1 is KGHSH and CDR2 LQKENI. V dropped 2 bases and J dropped 6 bases, with 14 bases sitting between them. The length of the CDR3 is 14 residues. DNA for the CDR3: TGTGCCAGCTCACCAGGAATACGGCCGGCCGAGCAGTACTTC. This sequence encodes CASSPGIRPAEQYF.

This sequence joins TRBV6-5 and TRBJ1-5; D is perhaps TRBD1 (5 bases). Germline V lookup: CDR1 MNHEY, CDR2 SVGAGI. V was pared by 5 bases and J by 8 bases, with 13 bases between. The CDR3 runs to 13 residues. CDR3 protein: CASSPAGGEPQHF. The CDR3 bases are TGTGCCAGCAGTCCTGCCGGGGGGGAGCCCCAGCATTTT.

The chain employs TRBV5-1 and TRBJ1-1; weak D call: TRBD1 (5 bases). From germline, CDR1 is SGHRS and CDR2 YFSETQ. Trimming removed 1 base at V and 1 base at J, with 8 bases between. The CDR3 sequence is 14 residues long. CDR3 protein: CASSLQTANTEAFF. Written as DNA, the CDR3 is TGCGCCAGCAGCTTGCAGACAGCGAACACTGAAGCTTTCTTT.

The chain carries TRBV6-7 and TRBJ1-5, with D uncertain. TRBV6-7 is an ORF for which the function is uncertain. Between the trimmed V and J ends, which lost 1 base and 7 bases, there was a span of 8 bases. The CDR3 extends over 13 amino acids. The DNA of the CDR3 is TGTGCCAGCAGTTACTTACTCGGGCAGCCCCAGCATTTT. Residues: CASSYLLGQPQHF.

The chain has TRBV10-3 and TRBJ1-1; the D gene is possibly TRBD1 (5 bases). In germline, CDR1 is ENHRY, CDR2 SYGVKD. The length of the CDR3 is 11 residues. Trimming stripped 10 bases from V and 1 base from J, with 7 bases between. The CDR3 here is CATTENTEAFF. The CDR3 DNA reads as TGTGCCACGACAGAGAACACTGAAGCTTTCTTT.

The rearrangement uses TRBV7-2 and TRBJ2-2; unclear D gene. Germline V lookup: CDR1 SGHTA, CDR2 FQGNSA. The CDR3 runs 13 residues. Trimming shortened V by 4 bases and J by 6 bases, and 9 bases separated the two germline ends. The CDR3 protein is CASSSLGSGELFF. The CDR3 nucleotides read TGTGCCAGCAGCTCCTTGGGGTCCGGGGAGCTGTTTTTT. Full variable domain (outside the CDR3, taken from reference TRBV7-2 and TRBJ2-2): GAGVSQSPSNKVTEKGKDVELRCDPISGHTALYWYRQSLGQGLEFLIYFQGNSAPDKSGLPSDRFSAERTGGSVSTLTIQRTQQEDSAVYLCASSSLGSGELFFGEGSRLTVL.

J is TRBJ1-2 and V is TRBV18; the D gene is possibly TRBD1 (5 bases). V shed 3 bases and J shed 4 bases, with 15 bases lying between them. The CDR3 spans 15 residues. Germline CDR1 reads KGHSH; CDR2 reads LQKENI. CDR3 sequence reads: CASSPDTSQAYGYTF. The CDR3 coding sequence is TGTGCCAGCTCACCGGACACAAGCCAGGCCTATGGCTACACCTTC. Combining the CDR3 with reference TRBV18 and TRBJ1-2 gives the whole variable domain NAGVMQNPRHLVRRRGQEARLRCSPMKGHSHVYWYRQLPEEGLKFMVYLQKENIIDESGMPKERFSAEFPKEGPSILRIQQVVRGDSAAYFCASSPDTSQAYGYTFGSGTRLTVV.

The gene calls are TRBV12-2 and TRBJ2-7; the table gives TRBD2 as D, unverified against the DNA. TRBV12-2 is an annotated pseudogene. The CDR3 consists of 16 residues. In DNA, the CDR3 is TGTGCAAGTCGCATAGCACTAGCGGGGAGGACCTACGAGCAGTACTTC. Its translation: CASRIALAGRTYEQYF.

The rearrangement links TRBV29-1 to TRBJ1-1; 9 nucleotides agree with TRBD1. The length of the CDR3 is 12 residues. J was trimmed by 7 bases and V by 6 bases; bases with no gene match: 6. The germline gives CDR1 SQVTM, CDR2 ANQGSEA. CDR3 sequence reads: CSVAGQGHEAFF. The CDR3 region has the DNA TGCAGCGTCGCGGGACAGGGACATGAAGCTTTCTTT.